This T cell receptor (beta chain) originates from a study of T cells in Graves' hyperthyroidism and ophthalmopathy (dated by TCRdb to the late 2010s). Regarding the complete study: Peripheral blood was sampled at the time of initial diagnosis, prior to any treatment. To identify TCR V-J signatures that set the groups apart, the researchers used a discovery cohort of 100 patients, made up of 40 to 45 with Graves' ophthalmopathy and 55 to 65 with stable Graves' hyperthyroidism. Prospective prediction of ophthalmopathy was tested in an independent validation cohort of approximately 19 hyperthyroidism patients and approximately 17 patients who later progressed to ophthalmopathy. The roughly 94 discovery patients were randomly split 7:3 into training and test sets. The study also compared thyroid tissue and blood T-cell repertoires from five or six Graves' hyperthyroidism patients. After sampling, hyperthyroidism patients received methimazole starting at 30 mg daily, and ophthalmopathy patients received high-dose intravenous methylprednisolone. According to the paper, TCR Vbeta CDR3 sequencing was carried out on over 130 peripheral blood samples, which came from 40 to 45 ophthalmopathy, under 85 hyperthyroidism and roughly 17 progressor patients.

This clonotype was seen more than once but under ten times. Its antigen target is currently unknown. There are no base qualities to consult, and no much larger clone falls within one base. Overall results and qualifications from the work: No statistical method was used to fix the sample size in advance, and group allocation was not hidden from the investigators. During validation, the model predicted progression to ophthalmopathy a median of around six months ahead of onset, with more than 55% sensitivity and almost 75% specificity. Blood samples also contained most of the expanded thyroid clonotypes (frequency above 0.001), which suggests that blood repertoires may reflect thyroid immune responses. In cross-validation, a model built on a 13 V-J signature told ophthalmopathy apart from stable hyperthyroidism with approximately 90% sensitivity and about 81% specificity, and in testing the same model reached 80%/75%.

Amplification of TCR beta CDR3 regions was carried out from RNA transcripts. The first round of RT-PCR for the TCR CDR3 was performed with the HTBI primer set and the Qiagen OneStep RT-PCR kit. The libraries were constructed in a second round of multiplex PCR and then size-selected and purified. The libraries were sequenced on an Illumina HiSeq2000 using paired-end 100 bp reads. In the original analysis: SOAPnuke was used to process the raw data, throwing out any read that contained adapters or uncalled bases, had a mean Phred below 15, or lacked an exact constant-primer or identifier match. High-quality paired reads were merged using COPE v1.2.5, and each unique nucleotide sequence was defined as a clonotype. MiTCR v1.1 was used to align clonotypes to the IMGT TRBV, TRBD and TRBJ reference segments. The analysis was restricted to V-J combinations with a frequency above 0.0001, which together covered 99.2% of the repertoires. A TCS score was defined as the ratio of F50 (clonal expansion) to E x V (chaos), with BLOSUM62-based TCRdist applied between CDR3 peptides within each V-J. Welch's t-statistics and random forest reduced fewer than 550 V-J features to 13, which were used in a naive Bayes classifier (R e1071). TCRdb reworked the public reads: Q25 trimming with fastp, MiXCR clone assembly, productive beta chains retained. Rows with one shared CDR3 protein collapse into an entry with the most common genes and DNA. The V and J calls were determined by TCRdb, not by the authors. The sample yields under 450,000 distinct CDR3 sequences; roughly 14% were counted once. The ten most abundant clones make up over 12% of the sample.

Stable Graves' hyperthyroidism was defined as the absence of progression to ophthalmopathy over 18 months of follow-up. The hyperthyroidism patients were between 18 and 65 years old and newly diagnosed, with a disease duration of less than 2 months. Exclusion was applied to patients with uncontrolled infections, other autoimmune diseases, pregnancy or lactation. Diagnoses were based on clinical symptoms, serum thyroxine and TRAb, thyroid ultrasound and orbital computed tomography. PBMCs were separated from over 9 ml of fresh peripheral blood using Ficoll-Paque density gradient centrifugation. Total RNA was extracted using Trizol reagent, and RNA quality was assessed on an Agilent 2100 Bioanalyzer. Sequenced material: blood. This TCR came from a woman aged 18 to 35 with Graves' hyperthyroidism.

The nucleotide sequence reads TGTGCCAGCAGCCCCGTGCTCAATTTCTACGAGCAGTACTTC. Its coded protein is CASSPVLNFYEQYF. Here the chain combines TRBV7-2 and TRBJ2-7, with no D gene named confidently. The CDR3 numbers 14 residues from cysteine through phenylalanine. CDR3 DNA is the only sequence kept; it has 42 bases, read in frame from the first base. V and J lose 5 bases and 3 bases, and a span of 14 bases separates them. The germline V gene encodes CDR1 SGHTA and CDR2 FQGNSA.